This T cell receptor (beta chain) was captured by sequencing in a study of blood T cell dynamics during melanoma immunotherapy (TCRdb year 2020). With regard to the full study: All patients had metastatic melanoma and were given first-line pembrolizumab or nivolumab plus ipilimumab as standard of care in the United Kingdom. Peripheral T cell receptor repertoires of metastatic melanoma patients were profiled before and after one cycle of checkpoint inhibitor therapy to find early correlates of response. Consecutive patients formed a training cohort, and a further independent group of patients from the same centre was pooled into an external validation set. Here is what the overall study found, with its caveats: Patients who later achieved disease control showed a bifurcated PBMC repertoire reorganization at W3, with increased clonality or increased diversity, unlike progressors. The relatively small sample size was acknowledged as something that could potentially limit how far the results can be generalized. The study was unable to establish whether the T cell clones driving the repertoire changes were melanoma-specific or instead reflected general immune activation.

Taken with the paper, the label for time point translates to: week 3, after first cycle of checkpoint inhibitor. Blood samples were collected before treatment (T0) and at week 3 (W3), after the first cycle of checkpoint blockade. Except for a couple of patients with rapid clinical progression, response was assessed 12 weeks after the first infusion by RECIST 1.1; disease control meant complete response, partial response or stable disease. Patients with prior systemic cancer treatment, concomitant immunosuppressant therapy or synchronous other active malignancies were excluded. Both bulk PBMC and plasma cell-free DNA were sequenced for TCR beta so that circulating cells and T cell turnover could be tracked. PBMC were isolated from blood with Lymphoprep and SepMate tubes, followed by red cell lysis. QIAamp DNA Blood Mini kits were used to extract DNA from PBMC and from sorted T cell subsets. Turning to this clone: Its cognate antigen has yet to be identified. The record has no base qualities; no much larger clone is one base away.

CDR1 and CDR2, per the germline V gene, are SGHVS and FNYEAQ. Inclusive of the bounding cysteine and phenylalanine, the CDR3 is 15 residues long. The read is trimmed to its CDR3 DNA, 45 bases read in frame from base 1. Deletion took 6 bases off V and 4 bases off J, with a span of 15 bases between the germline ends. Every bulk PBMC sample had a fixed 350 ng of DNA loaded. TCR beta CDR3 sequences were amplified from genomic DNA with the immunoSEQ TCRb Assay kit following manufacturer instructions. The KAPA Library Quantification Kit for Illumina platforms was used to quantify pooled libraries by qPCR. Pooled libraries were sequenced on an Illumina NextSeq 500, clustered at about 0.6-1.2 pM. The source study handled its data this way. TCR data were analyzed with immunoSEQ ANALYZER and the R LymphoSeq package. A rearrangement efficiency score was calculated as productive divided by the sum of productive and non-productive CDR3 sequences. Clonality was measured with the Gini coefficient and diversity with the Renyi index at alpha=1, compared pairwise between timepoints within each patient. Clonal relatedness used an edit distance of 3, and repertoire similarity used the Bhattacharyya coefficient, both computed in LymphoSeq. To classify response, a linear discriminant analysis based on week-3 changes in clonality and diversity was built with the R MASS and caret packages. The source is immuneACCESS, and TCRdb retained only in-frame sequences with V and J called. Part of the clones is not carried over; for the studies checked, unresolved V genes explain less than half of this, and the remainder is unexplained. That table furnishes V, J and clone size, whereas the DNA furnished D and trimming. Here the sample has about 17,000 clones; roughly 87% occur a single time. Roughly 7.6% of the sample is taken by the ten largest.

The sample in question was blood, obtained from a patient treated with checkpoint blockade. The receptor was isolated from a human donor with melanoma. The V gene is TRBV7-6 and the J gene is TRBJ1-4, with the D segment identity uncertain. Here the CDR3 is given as CASSTGVGNNEKLFF. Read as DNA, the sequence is TGTGCCAGCAGTACCGGGGTGGGGAATAATGAAAAACTGTTTTTT.